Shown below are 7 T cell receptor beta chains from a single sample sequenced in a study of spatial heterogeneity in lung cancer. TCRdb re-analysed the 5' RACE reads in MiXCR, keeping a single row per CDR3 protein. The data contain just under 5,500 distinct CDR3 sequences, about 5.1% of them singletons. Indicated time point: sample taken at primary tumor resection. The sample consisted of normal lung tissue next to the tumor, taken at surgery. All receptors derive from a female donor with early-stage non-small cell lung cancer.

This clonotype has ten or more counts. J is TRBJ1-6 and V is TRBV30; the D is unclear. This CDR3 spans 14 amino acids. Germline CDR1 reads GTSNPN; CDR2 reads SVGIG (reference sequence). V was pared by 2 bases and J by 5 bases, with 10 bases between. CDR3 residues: CAWSKGQDNSPLHF. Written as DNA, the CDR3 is TGTGCCTGGAGTAAAGGGCAGGATAATTCACCCCTCCACTTT.

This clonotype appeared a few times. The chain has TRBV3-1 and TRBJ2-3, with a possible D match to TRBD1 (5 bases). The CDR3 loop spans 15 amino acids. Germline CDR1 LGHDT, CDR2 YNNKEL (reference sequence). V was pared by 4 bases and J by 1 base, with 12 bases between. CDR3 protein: CASSPKRGGTDTQYF. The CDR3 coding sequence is TGTGCCAGCAGCCCGAAAAGGGGCGGCACAGATACGCAGTATTTT.

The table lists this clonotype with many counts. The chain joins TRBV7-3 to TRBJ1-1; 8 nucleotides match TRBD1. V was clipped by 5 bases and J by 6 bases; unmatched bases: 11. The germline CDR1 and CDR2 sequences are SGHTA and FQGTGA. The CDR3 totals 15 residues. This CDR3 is CASSPGGGTGAEAFF. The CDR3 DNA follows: TGTGCCAGCAGCCCAGGGGGCGGAACGGGAGCTGAAGCTTTCTTT. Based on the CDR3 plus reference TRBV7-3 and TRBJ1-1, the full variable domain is GAGVSQTPSNKVTEKGKYVELRCDPISGHTALYWYRQSLGQGPEFLIYFQGTGAADDSGLPNDRFFAVRPEGSVSTLKIQRTERGDSAVYLCASSPGGGTGAEAFFGQGTRLTVV.

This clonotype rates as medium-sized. The CDR3 here is CASSLTGGEGNIQYF. The CDR3 DNA sequence: TGCGCCAGCAGTTTGACAGGGGGCGAGGGAAACATTCAGTACTTC. The chain uses TRBV4-1 and TRBJ2-4; 10 bases line up with TRBD1. The ends lost 6 bases at V and 6 bases at J; junction bases unmatched: 8. Looked up from germline, CDR1 is MGHRA and CDR2 is YSYEKL. CDR3 length equals 15 residues.

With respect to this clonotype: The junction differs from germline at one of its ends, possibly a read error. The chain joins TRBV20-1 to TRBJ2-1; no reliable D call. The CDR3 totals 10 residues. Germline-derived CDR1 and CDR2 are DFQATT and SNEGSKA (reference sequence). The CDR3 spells CSASINEKFF. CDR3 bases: TGCAGTGCTAGTATAAATGAGAAGTTCTTC.

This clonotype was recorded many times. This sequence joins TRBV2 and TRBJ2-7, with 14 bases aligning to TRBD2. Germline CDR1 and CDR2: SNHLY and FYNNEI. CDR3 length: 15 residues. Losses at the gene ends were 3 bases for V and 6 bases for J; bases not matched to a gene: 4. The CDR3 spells CASSEGLAGDSEQYF. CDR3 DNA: TGTGCCAGCAGTGAGGGACTAGCGGGAGACTCCGAGCAGTACTTC.

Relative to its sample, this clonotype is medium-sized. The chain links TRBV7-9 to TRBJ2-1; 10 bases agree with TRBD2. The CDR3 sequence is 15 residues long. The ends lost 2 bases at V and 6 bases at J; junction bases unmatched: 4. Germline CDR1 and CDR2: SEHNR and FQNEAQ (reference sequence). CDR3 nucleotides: TGTGCCAGCAGCTTAACACTAGCGGGGATCAATGAGCAGTTCTTC. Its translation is CASSLTLAGINEQFF.